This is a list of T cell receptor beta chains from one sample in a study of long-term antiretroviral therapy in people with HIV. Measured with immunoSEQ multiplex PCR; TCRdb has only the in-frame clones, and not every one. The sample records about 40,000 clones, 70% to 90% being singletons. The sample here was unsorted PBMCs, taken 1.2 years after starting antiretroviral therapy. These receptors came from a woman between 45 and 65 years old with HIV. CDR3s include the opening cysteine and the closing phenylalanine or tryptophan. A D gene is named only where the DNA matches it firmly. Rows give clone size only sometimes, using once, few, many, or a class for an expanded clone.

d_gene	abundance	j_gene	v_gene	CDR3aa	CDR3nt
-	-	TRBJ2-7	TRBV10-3	CAIRDRAYEQYF	TGTGCCATAAGGGACCGAGCCTACGAGCAGTACTTC
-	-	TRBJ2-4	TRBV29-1	CSVTDRLNIQYF	TGCAGCGTCACCGACAGACTAAACATTCAGTACTTC
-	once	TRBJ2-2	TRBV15	CATSRDAAQGTGELFF	TGTGCCACCAGCAGAGATGCGGCCCAGGGCACCGGGGAGCTGTTTTTT
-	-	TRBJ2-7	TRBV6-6	CASRSSLEQYF	TGTGCCAGCAGATCTTCACTCGAGCAGTACTTC
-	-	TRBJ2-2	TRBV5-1	CASSLLWDTGELFF	TGCGCCAGCAGCTTGCTCTGGGACACCGGGGAGCTGTTTTTT
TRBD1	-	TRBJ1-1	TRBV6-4	CASSVDRGAEAFF	TGTGCCAGCAGTGTCGACAGGGGAGCTGAAGCTTTCTTT
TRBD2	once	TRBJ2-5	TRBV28	CASSFRGGGETQYF	TGTGCCAGCAGTTTCCGGGGGGGCGGAGAGACCCAGTACTTC
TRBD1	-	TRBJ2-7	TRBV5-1	CASSLGTAGLLDEQYF	TGCGCCAGCAGCCTAGGGACAGCCGGCCTCCTGGACGAGCAGTACTTC
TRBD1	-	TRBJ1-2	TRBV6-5	CASSRGGGNYGYTF	TGTGCCAGCAGCCGAGGAGGGGGCAACTATGGCTACACCTTC
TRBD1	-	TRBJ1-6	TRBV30	CACYRQGAGNSPLHF	TGTGCCTGCTATAGACAGGGGGCCGGGAATTCACCCCTCCACTTT
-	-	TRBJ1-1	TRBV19	CASIRENTEAFF	TGTGCCAGTATCCGGGAGAACACTGAAGCTTTCTTT
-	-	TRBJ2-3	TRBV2	CASARGLGGHNTQYF	TGTGCCAGCGCCAGGGGGCTCGGGGGGCACAATACGCAGTATTTT
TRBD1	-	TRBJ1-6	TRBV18	CASSYDRAGNSPLHF	TGTGCCAGCTCATATGACAGGGCAGGGAATTCACCCCTCCACTTT
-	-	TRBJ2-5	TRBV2	CASSYQETQYF	TGTGCCAGCAGCTACCAAGAGACCCAGTACTTC
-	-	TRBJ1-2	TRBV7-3	CAREGGGYTF	TGTGCCAGGGAGGGGGGAGGCTACACCTTC
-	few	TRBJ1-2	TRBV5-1	CASSPGPLRDYGYTF	TGCGCCAGCAGCCCAGGACCATTACGTGACTATGGCTACACCTTC
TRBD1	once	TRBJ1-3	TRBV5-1	CASSSRTGSGNTIYF	TGCGCCAGCAGCTCTCGGACAGGTAGTGGAAACACCATATATTTT
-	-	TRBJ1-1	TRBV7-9	CASSLEGQASTEAFF	TGTGCCAGCAGCTTAGAGGGACAAGCGAGCACTGAAGCTTTCTTT
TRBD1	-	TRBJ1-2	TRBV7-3	CASGEGDRFGGYTF	TGTGCCAGCGGGGAGGGGGACAGGTTTGGAGGCTACACCTTC
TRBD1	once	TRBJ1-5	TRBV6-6	CASSYSGQGSQPQHF	TGTGCCAGCAGTTACTCTGGACAGGGCTCTCAGCCCCAGCATTTT
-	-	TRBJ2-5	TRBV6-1	CASNGRQSTKETQYF	TGTGCCAGCAACGGGAGACAGTCAACGAAAGAGACCCAGTACTTC
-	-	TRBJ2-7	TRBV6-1	CASSVGPTGRGYEQYF	TGTGCCAGCAGTGTGGGACCGACGGGGAGAGGCTACGAGCAGTACTTC
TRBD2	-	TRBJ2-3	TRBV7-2	CASSISGDAGTDTQYF	TGTGCCAGCAGCATTAGCGGGGACGCGGGCACAGATACGCAGTATTTT
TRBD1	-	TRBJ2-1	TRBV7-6	CASTDRGDNEQFF	TGTGCCAGCACGGACAGGGGAGACAATGAGCAGTTCTTC
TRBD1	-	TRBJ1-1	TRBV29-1	CSVREQGKTEAFF	TGCAGCGTTAGGGAACAGGGGAAGACTGAAGCTTTCTTT
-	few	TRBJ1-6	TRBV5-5	CASSFAGPSYNSPLHF	TGTGCCAGCAGCTTTGCCGGACCCTCCTATAATTCACCCCTCCACTTT
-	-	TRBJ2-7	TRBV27	CASSPTSQGLGYEQYF	TGTGCCAGCAGTCCCACATCACAGGGATTGGGCTACGAGCAGTACTTC
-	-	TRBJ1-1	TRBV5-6	CASSLGWQLNTEAFF	TGTGCCAGCAGCTTGGGGTGGCAGCTGAACACTGAAGCTTTCTTT
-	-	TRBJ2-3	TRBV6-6	CASRVSGTDTQYF	TGTGCCAGCAGGGTTTCGGGCACAGATACGCAGTATTTT
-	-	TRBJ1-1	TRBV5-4	CASSFDGGNTEAFF	TGTGCCAGCAGCTTTGACGGAGGGAACACTGAAGCTTTCTTT
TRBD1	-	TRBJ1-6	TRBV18	CASSLDRGHSPLHF	TGTGCCAGCTCACTGGACAGGGGGCATTCACCCCTCCACTTT
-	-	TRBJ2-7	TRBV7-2	CASSLALGAAPWEQYF	TGTGCCAGCAGCTTAGCGCTAGGAGCGGCCCCTTGGGAGCAGTACTTC
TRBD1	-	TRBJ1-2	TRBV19	CASSIGPQGLSYGYTF	TGTGCCAGTAGTATCGGCCCACAGGGGCTTTCCTATGGCTACACCTTC
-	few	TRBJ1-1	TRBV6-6	CASLPVRGMNTEAFF	TGTGCCAGCCTTCCAGTGAGGGGGATGAACACTGAAGCTTTCTTT
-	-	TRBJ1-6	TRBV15	CATSRDKVSPLHF	TGTGCCACCAGCAGAGATAAGGTTTCACCCCTCCACTTT
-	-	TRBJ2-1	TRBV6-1	CASSDRSVGYEQFF	TGTGCCAGCAGTGACCGTAGCGTAGGCTATGAGCAGTTCTTC
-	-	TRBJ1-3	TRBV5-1	CASSLAPGNTIYF	TGCGCCAGCAGCTTGGCCCCGGGAAACACCATATATTTT
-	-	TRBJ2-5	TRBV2	CASSERLQETQYF	TGTGCCAGCAGTGAAAGACTGCAAGAGACCCAGTACTTC
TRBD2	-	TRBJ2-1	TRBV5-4	CASSSVLAGASSYNEQFF	TGTGCCAGCAGCTCCGTGCTAGCGGGGGCGAGCTCCTACAATGAGCAGTTCTTC
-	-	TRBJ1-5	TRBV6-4	CASSEGGNQPQHF	TGTGCCAGCAGTGAAGGTGGTAATCAGCCCCAGCATTTT
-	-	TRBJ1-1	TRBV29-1	CSATPSTEAFF	TGCAGCGCGACACCGAGCACTGAAGCTTTCTTT
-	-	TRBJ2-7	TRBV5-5	CASSLVRFGEQYF	TGTGCCAGCAGCTTGGTAAGGTTCGGGGAGCAGTACTTC
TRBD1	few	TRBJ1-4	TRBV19	CASMGQANEKLFF	TGTGCCAGTATGGGACAGGCTAATGAAAAACTGTTTTTT
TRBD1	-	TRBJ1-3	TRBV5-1	CASSLQGATGNTIYF	TGCGCCAGCAGCTTACAGGGGGCGACTGGAAACACCATATATTTT
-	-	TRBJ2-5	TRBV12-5	CASGLPWRETQYF	TGTGCTAGTGGTTTGCCCTGGCGGGAGACCCAGTACTTC
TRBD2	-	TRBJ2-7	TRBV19	CASSSRLAGGSAVTYEQYF	TGTGCCAGTAGTAGCCGACTAGCGGGGGGGTCCGCAGTCACCTACGAGCAGTACTTC
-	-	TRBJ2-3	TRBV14	CASSQAVFADTQYF	TGTGCCAGCAGCCAAGCGGTATTCGCAGATACGCAGTATTTT